This T cell receptor (beta chain) was identified in a study of T-cell memory formation after mild COVID-19. 5'RACE with constant-segment primers yielded barcoded, UMI-tagged TCR alpha and TCR beta cDNA libraries. MiXCR, run by TCRdb on the 5' RACE reads, gives a single entry per CDR3 protein. The profile shows 340,000 or so distinct CDR3 sequences, under 15% of them singletons. Study findings and constraints: CD4+ bias marked clones expanding day 15 to 37, unlike balanced contracting clones. Among contracting clones, CD4+ were mainly CM/EM and CD8+ enriched in EMRA.

The V end lost 2 bases, the J end lost 3 bases, and 11 bases lay between the germline ends. This CDR3 has 14 amino acids. From germline, CDR1 is MNHEY and CDR2 SVGEGT. About this clonotype itself: What it binds is not known.

The rearrangement uses TRBV6-2 or TRBV6-3 and TRBJ2-7; possibly TRBD1 or TRBD2 for D (5 bases each). The TCR originated in a man between 18 and 35 years old who had mild COVID-19 (a few samples of this study predate the infection). Cell type and time point are not known. Sequencing was performed on PBMCs or a T cell subset sorted from them (not recorded which). CDR3 in amino acids: CASSYGGSVYEQYF. Written as DNA, the CDR3 is TGTGCCAGCAGTTACGGGGGATCGGTCTACGAGCAGTACTTC.